These 27 T cell receptor beta chains share one sample of origin, sequenced in a study of shared clonotypes between healthy human individuals. Only in-frame clones appear in the TCRdb table, and some are missing; sequencing was by immunoSEQ multiplex PCR. The sample records about 1 million clones, about 80% being singletons. The sample comprised memory CD4+ T cells sorted from blood. As to subset: CD45RA-negative fraction. The receptors stem from a man younger than 35 in good health.

The chain couples TRBV6-6 to TRBJ1-5, with 7 positions matching TRBD1. The germline CDR1 and CDR2 sequences are MNHNY and SVGAGI (reference sequence). CDR3 length equals 14 residues. With 6 bases clipped from V and 2 bases from J, the junction kept 4 bases outside the gene matches. CDR3 coding DNA: TGTGCCAGCAGAGGGGGCGCGGGCAATCAGCCCCAGCATTTT. Its protein is CASRGGAGNQPQHF.

V gene TRBV6-1 combines with J gene TRBJ1-2; 9 bases are a match to TRBD1. There are 15 residues in the CDR3. Per the germline V gene, CDR1 is MNHNS and CDR2 is SASEGT. After removal of 10 bases from V and 7 bases from J, the junction contained 16 bases not matched to a gene. The CDR3 sequence is CATGPPGQGHIGYTF. As DNA, the CDR3 is TGTGCCACTGGACCCCCGGGACAGGGACATATTGGCTACACCTTC.

This rearrangement joins TRBV7-9 to TRBJ1-2; possibly TRBD1 for D (6 bases). This CDR3 contains 16 residues. Trimming took off 0 bases at V and 5 bases at J, with 16 bases between the two ends. Germline CDR1 is SEHNR and CDR2 is FQNEAQ (reference sequence). The CDR3 DNA reads as TGTGCCAGCAGCTTAGCGCCGAGGGGGGAGAGGTATGGCTACACCTTC. It specifies CASSLAPRGERYGYTF.

Worth noting for this clone: The junction shows a germline mismatch at one end, possibly a read error. The chain has TRBV7-2 and TRBJ2-7, with 9 bases aligning to TRBD2. This CDR3 region has 16 residues. Germline V gene lookup returns CDR1 SGHTA and CDR2 FQGNSA. CDR3 DNA sequence: TGCGCCAGCAGCTTAGAAGCTAGCGGGATTTCCTACGAGCAGTACTTC. Amino acids: CASSLEASGISYEQYF. The full variable domain, with the rest looked up from reference TRBV7-2 and TRBJ2-7, is GAGVSQSPSNKVTEKGKDVELRCDPISGHTALYWYRQSLGQGLEFLIYFQGNSAPDKSGLPSDRFSAERTGGSVSTLTIQRTQQEDSAVYLCASSLEASGISYEQYFGPGTRLTVT.

The V gene is TRBV18, the J gene TRBJ2-1; weak D call: TRBD1 (5 bases). Germline CDR1 and CDR2: KGHSH and LQKENI. The CDR3 consists of 16 residues. The germline V and J ends were trimmed by 4 bases and 5 bases, with 18 bases remaining between them. The CDR3 DNA reads TGTGCCAGCTCACTCTTGATGAGCCAGGGAAACAATGAGCAGTTCTTC. This encodes CASSLLMSQGNNEQFF.

The chain couples TRBV2 to TRBJ2-1; 12 bases align to TRBD2. Per the germline V gene, CDR1 is SNHLY and CDR2 is FYNNEI. With V trimmed by 3 bases and J by 10 bases, 7 bases remained unmatched. This CDR3 has 15 amino acids. Here the CDR3 DNA reads TGTGCCAGCAGTGACCCTAGCGGGGGGGCCGAGGAGCAGTTCTTC. It codes for CASSDPSGGAEEQFF.

This chain uses TRBV5-6 with TRBJ2-5, with 8 bases lining up with TRBD2. V trimming: 3 bases; J trimming: 4 bases; junction bases outside the gene matches: 11. Germline V lookup: CDR1 SGHDT, CDR2 YYEEEE. The CDR3 length is 16 residues. CDR3 residues: CASSSGLRGAGETQYF. CDR3 DNA: TGTGCCAGCAGCTCAGGGCTGCGGGGGGCGGGAGAGACCCAGTACTTC.

J is TRBJ1-5 and V is TRBV7-9; TRBD1 matches 7 bases. The CDR3 extends over 14 amino acids. Unmatched junction bases numbered 6, after V lost 4 bases and J lost 6 bases. Germline loops: CDR1 SEHNR, CDR2 FQNEAQ (reference sequence). The CDR3 nucleotides are TGTGCCAGCAGCTCGGACAGGAAGAGTCAGCCCCAGCATTTT. Translated: CASSSDRKSQPQHF.

This chain connects TRBV11-2 to TRBJ1-2; 8 nucleotides agree with TRBD1. The germline V gene has CDR1 SGHAT and CDR2 FQNNGV. This CDR3 spans 13 amino acids. J was trimmed by 3 bases and V by 7 bases; bases with no gene match: 4. The CDR3 nucleotides read TGTGCCAGCACCACGGACAGGGACTATGGCTACACCTTC. Residues: CASTTDRDYGYTF.

The chain carries TRBV7-2 and TRBJ2-1; D uncertain. Per germline, CDR1 SGHTA and CDR2 FQGNSA. The CDR3 has 11 amino acids. Deletions cut 6 bases from V and 10 bases from J, with 10 bases between. The CDR3 coding sequence is TGTGCCAGCAGTAGCTGGCAGGAGCAGTTCTTC. Protein: CASSSWQEQFF.

The CDR3 reads CASSKERTSGGYEQYF. CDR3 coding DNA: TGTGCCAGCAGCAAAGAGAGAACTAGCGGGGGCTACGAGCAGTACTTC. The rearrangement links TRBV21-1 to TRBJ2-7; the tabulated D call, TRBD2, remains unverified against the DNA. TRBV21-1 is a known pseudogene. The CDR3 runs 16 residues.

J is TRBJ1-2 and V is TRBV6-1, with a weak D call TRBD1 (6 bases). V lost 0 bases and J lost 2, with 13 bases in between. Germline-derived CDR1 and CDR2 are MNHNS and SASEGT. The CDR3 has 16 residues. The CDR3 bases are TGTGCCAGCAGTGAAGCGCATGGGGGGCTCAACTATGGCTACACCTTC. Its translation: CASSEAHGGLNYGYTF.

The chain employs TRBV11-2 and TRBJ1-1; D ambiguous. The germline V gene encodes CDR1 SGHAT and CDR2 FQNNGV. The CDR3 is made up of 12 amino acids. V lost 4 bases and J 4 bases, leaving 7 bases between the germline ends. CDR3 nucleotides: TGTGCCAGCAGCTCATTTTTCACTGAAGCTTTCTTT. Its translation is CASSSFFTEAFF.

The rearrangement joins TRBV6-1 to TRBJ1-6, with D uncertain. Trimming took off 8 bases at V and 1 base at J, with 6 bases between the two ends. This CDR3 has 13 amino acids. Germline values: CDR1 MNHNS, CDR2 SASEGT. CDR3 DNA: TGTGCCAGCCAACAGTCCTATAATTCACCCCTCCACTTT. Translation gives CASQQSYNSPLHF.

This clone was recorded at least ten times. The rearrangement joins TRBV30 to TRBJ2-7; TRBD1 is a possible D gene (5 bases). The CDR3 has 12 residues. Germline V lookup: CDR1 GTSNPN, CDR2 SVGIG (reference sequence). V was trimmed by 1 base and J by 6 bases, leaving 10 bases between them. CDR3 amino acids: CAWSGQPLEQYF. The CDR3 DNA follows: TGTGCCTGGAGTGGACAGCCCCTCGAGCAGTACTTC.

V is TRBV30 and J is TRBJ2-1, with TRBD2 matching 16 bases. The CDR3 totals 15 residues. After removal of 4 bases from V and 9 bases from J, the junction contained 6 bases not matched to a gene. Germline loops: CDR1 GTSNPN, CDR2 SVGIG (reference sequence). CDR3 in amino acids: CAWMGTSGGAREQFF. The CDR3 DNA reads TGTGCCTGGATGGGGACTAGCGGGGGGGCCCGTGAGCAGTTCTTC.

This chain joins TRBV2 and TRBJ2-1, with TRBD2 identical over 9 bases. Germline CDR1 is SNHLY and CDR2 is FYNNEI. The CDR3 loop spans 16 amino acids. The junction had 9 bases not matched to a gene; V was cut back by 7 bases and J by 2 bases. CDR3 protein: CASKRSAGGPYNEQFF. The CDR3 DNA follows: TGTGCCAGCAAACGGTCGGCGGGGGGGCCCTACAATGAGCAGTTCTTC.

The V gene is TRBV7-9, the J gene TRBJ2-5, with 11 nucleotides matching TRBD1. The CDR3 has 14 residues. Germline V gene sequence: CDR1 SEHNR, CDR2 FQNEAQ (reference sequence). The trim removed 5 bases at V and 7 bases at J, leaving 6 bases unmatched. CDR3 DNA: TGTGCCAGCAGCGCCGGGACAGGGGGGTGGACCCAGTACTTC. It is translated as CASSAGTGGWTQYF.

The chain's CDR3 is CASSPGLTANTEAFF. The CDR3 DNA reads TGTGCCAGCTCACCGGGTCTGACAGCGAACACTGAAGCTTTCTTT. The chain is built from TRBV18 and TRBJ1-1, with D possibly matching TRBD1 (5 bases). Trimming removed 3 bases from V and 1 base from J, with 12 bases in between. The CDR3 is 15 amino acids. Germline CDR1 KGHSH, CDR2 LQKENI.

The chain employs TRBV6-1 and TRBJ1-3; 7 bases are shared with TRBD1. V shed 4 bases and J 3 bases; nucleotides not matched to a gene: 9. The CDR3 covers 16 residues. Germline lookup yields CDR1 MNHNS and CDR2 SASEGT. The CDR3 nucleotides are TGTGCCAGCAGTGCCAGGGGGACGTCCTTTGGAAACACCATATATTTT. Protein product: CASSARGTSFGNTIYF.

The V and J genes are TRBV6-1 and TRBJ1-6, with no clear D. Germline V gives CDR1 MNHNS, CDR2 SASEGT. V was trimmed by 5 bases and J by 14 bases, leaving 10 bases between them. The CDR3 totals 11 residues. The CDR3 region is CASSYGSALHF. DNA of the CDR3: TGTGCCAGCAGTTACGGCTCAGCCCTCCACTTT.

The chain recombines TRBV7-2 with TRBJ2-3; D assignment may be TRBD1 or TRBD2 (5 bases each). This CDR3 comprises 15 residues. Germline V gives CDR1 SGHTA, CDR2 FQGNSA. Trimming removed 0 bases at V and 9 bases at J, with 16 bases between. The CDR3 loop reads CASSLAREAGTTQYF. CDR3 in DNA: TGTGCCAGCAGCTTAGCGAGAGAGGCCGGGACCACGCAGTATTTT.

This chain joins TRBV5-1 and TRBJ2-5, with D possibly being TRBD2 (6 bases). Germline lookup yields CDR1 SGHRS and CDR2 YFSETQ. The V gene lost 5 bases and the J gene lost 2 bases, with 25 bases spanning the gap. The CDR3 sequence is 18 residues long. The CDR3 nucleotides read TGCGCCAGCAGACCGGGACTCCTAAGCGGGCTCGGTCAAGAGACCCAGTACTTC. Its protein product is CASRPGLLSGLGQETQYF.

This clone was detected only a few times. The V call is TRBV10-2, the J call TRBJ2-5, with 13 positions matching TRBD2. The CDR3 runs 15 residues. After removal of 6 bases from V and 6 bases from J, the junction contained 7 bases not matched to a gene. CDR1 and CDR2 (germline): WSHSY, SAAADI. The CDR3 spells CASSLRTSGRKTQYF. CDR3 DNA sequence: TGCGCCAGCAGCCTCAGGACTAGCGGGAGAAAGACCCAGTACTTC.

The chain couples TRBV14 to TRBJ1-5, with a weak D call TRBD1 (5 bases). This CDR3 contains 16 residues. The ends were cut back, 3 bases at V and 4 bases at J, with 16 bases in the middle. Germline V gene lookup returns CDR1 SGHDN and CDR2 FVKESK. CDR3 coding DNA: TGTGCCAGCAGCCATGGGAGACAGAGCCCGAATCAGCCCCAGCATTTT. Protein: CASSHGRQSPNQPQHF. Together with reference TRBV14 and TRBJ1-5, the CDR3 gives the full variable domain: EAGVTQFPSHSVIEKGQTVTLRCDPISGHDNLYWYRRVMGKEIKFLLHFVKESKQDESGMPNNRFLAERTGGTYSTLKVQPAELEDSGVYFCASSHGRQSPNQPQHFGDGTRLSIL.

The chain employs TRBV30 and TRBJ2-2, with unresolved D. This CDR3 has 11 residues. Germline CDR1 and CDR2: GTSNPN and SVGIG (reference sequence). V shed 3 bases and J shed 4 bases, with 3 bases lying between them. CDR3 nucleotide sequence: TGTGCCTGGAGGGCCACCGGGGAGCTGTTTTTT. Its protein product is CAWRATGELFF.

The chain joins TRBV6-5 to TRBJ2-7; a weak D match, TRBD1 (6 bases). CDR3 length equals 15 residues. V lost 2 bases and J lost 6, with 17 bases in between. CDR1 MNHEY and CDR2 SVGAGI come from the germline V gene. The CDR3 sequence: CASSYPNTGIGEQYF. CDR3 DNA sequence: TGTGCCAGCAGTTACCCCAACACAGGGATCGGCGAGCAGTACTTC.